Each of the 6 T cell receptor beta chains below was sequenced from the same sample in a study of CD4+ T cells in melanoma. Here immunoSEQ multiplex PCR was the method, and the copy in TCRdb shows in-frame clones only, minus some. The sample comprises approximately 20,000 clones, about four fifths of which are singletons, and approximately 4% rests with the top ten. The sequencing input was cells from a culture (not recorded whether cultured in vitro). These TCRs come from a human donor with melanoma.

The chain uses TRBV25-1 and TRBJ2-3; D is tentatively TRBD1 or TRBD2 (5 bases each). Trimming shortened V by 2 bases and J by 5 bases, and 14 bases separated the two germline ends. This CDR3 is built from 15 residues. From germline, CDR1 is MGHDK and CDR2 SYGVNS. DNA of the CDR3: TGTGCCAGCAGTGAAGCTTCGGGGCCGGGAGATACGCAGTATTTT. This codes for CASSEASGPGDTQYF.

The chain employs TRBV5-5 and TRBJ1-2; TRBD1 matches at 8 bases. J lost 2 bases, V lost 6 bases, and 6 bases had no gene match. Per the germline V gene, CDR1 is SGHKS and CDR2 is YYEKEE (reference sequence). The CDR3 contains 14 residues. This CDR3 reads CASTERQGNYGYTF. The CDR3, as DNA: TGTGCCAGCACCGAAAGACAGGGGAACTATGGCTACACCTTC.

This chain uses TRBV12-5 with TRBJ2-3; D not certain. V lost 1 base and J lost 5, with 4 bases in between. The CDR3 has 12 amino acids. Germline CDR1 and CDR2: LGHNT and FRNRAP. The DNA of the CDR3 is TGTGCTAGTGGTTTGGGGAGAGATACGCAGTATTTT. Translated, it gives CASGLGRDTQYF.

This clone came up once. The chain joins TRBV6-1 to TRBJ2-7; D is uncertain. The CDR3 has 14 residues. Germline CDR1 is MNHNS and CDR2 is SASEGT. The V and J ends lost 8 bases and 0 bases respectively, with 14 bases between them. CDR3 sequence reads: CASAEGRSSYEQYF. The CDR3 nucleotides are TGTGCCAGCGCTGAAGGAAGGAGCTCCTACGAGCAGTACTTC.

The table lists this clone with a count of one. CDR3 DNA: TGCAGCGTTGTTAGGGCAGGAGCGAACACTGAAGCTTTCTTT. Encoded protein: CSVVRAGANTEAFF. The rearrangement uses TRBV29-1 and TRBJ1-1; unclear D gene. The CDR3 spans 14 residues. The germline CDR1 and CDR2 sequences are SQVTM and ANQGSEA. Trimming cost V 4 bases and J 1 base, with 13 bases left between them.

In nucleotides, the CDR3 is TGTGCCAGCGCCCCCCCCGGGAACTCCTATGGCTACACCTTC. It encodes CASAPPGNSYGYTF. The chain is built from TRBV18 and TRBJ1-2, with D unresolved. Looked up from germline, CDR1 is KGHSH and CDR2 is LQKENI. Between the trimmed V and J ends, which lost 8 bases and 4 bases, there was a span of 17 bases. The CDR3 has 14 amino acids.